Sample share makes the clone carrying this T cell receptor beta chain medium-sized (0.01 to 0.1%). Its antigen remains unidentified. The data belong to a study of liver allograft versus peripheral blood T cells. On the study more broadly: The authors compared T cell receptor repertoires in transplanted livers with recipients' peripheral blood repertoires.

Study-level findings and limits: Intragraft T cell receptor repertoires of liver allografts were reportedly distinct from those in peripheral blood.

From the reads, TCRdb called clonotypes with MiXCR, one entry per CDR3 protein. Among several thousand distinct CDR3 sequences, less than 15% were seen once, and the ten largest hold approximately 3.3%. The sequence was obtained from a human patient who had a liver transplant. The graft donor may have contributed some T cells.

DNA for the CDR3: TGTGCCAGCTCACCACAGGACCAAGAGACCCAGTACTTC. Translating gives CASSPQDQETQYF. This chain connects TRBV18 to TRBJ2-5; D is uncertain. The CDR3 extends over 13 amino acids. The V and J ends lost 1 base and 0 bases respectively, with 3 bases between them. Germline CDR1 and CDR2: KGHSH and LQKENI.